The clone carrying this T cell receptor (beta chain) was counted between two and nine times. This sample stems from a study of T cell responses to AZD1222 COVID-19 vaccine. Per germline, CDR1 SQVTM and CDR2 ANQGSEA. The CDR3 covers 17 residues. V shed 7 bases and J 2 bases; nucleotides not matched to a gene: 17. TCRdb's table, derived via immunoSEQ multiplex PCR, lists solely in-frame clones and lacks some. The repertoire includes 73,000 or so clones, approximately 89% of them detected once, and 20% sits in the top ten. The receptor comes from an adult in good health. The chain combines TRBV29-1 with TRBJ2-3; 8 nucleotides align to TRBD1. The sequences come from peripheral blood, collected on day 0 of AZD1222 vaccination. Here the CDR3 DNA reads TGCAGCGCCAACCCGCCCATAACAGGGGGGATCACAGATACGCAGTATTTT. Protein product: CSANPPITGGITDTQYF.